This TCR beta chain was sequenced for a study of blood T cell repertoires in COVID-19. Here immunoSEQ multiplex PCR was the method, and the copy in TCRdb shows in-frame clones only, minus some. The data hold over 200,000 clones, with under 90% observed a single time. Cohort 3 donors counted as recovered after two negative PCRs, clearance, or resolved symptoms. The ends lost 4 bases at V and 3 bases at J; junction bases unmatched: 3. This CDR3 spans 14 amino acids. Germline V lookup: CDR1 SGHTA, CDR2 FQGNSA. The material sequenced was PBMCs or T cells enriched from blood (not recorded which). This chain links TRBV7-2 with TRBJ1-5; 7 nucleotides match TRBD1. This receptor was taken from a man in his sixties who had recovered from COVID-19. The CDR3 is CASSYTGDNQPQHF. For the CDR3, the DNA is TGTGCCAGCAGCTATACAGGGGACAATCAGCCCCAGCATTTT.